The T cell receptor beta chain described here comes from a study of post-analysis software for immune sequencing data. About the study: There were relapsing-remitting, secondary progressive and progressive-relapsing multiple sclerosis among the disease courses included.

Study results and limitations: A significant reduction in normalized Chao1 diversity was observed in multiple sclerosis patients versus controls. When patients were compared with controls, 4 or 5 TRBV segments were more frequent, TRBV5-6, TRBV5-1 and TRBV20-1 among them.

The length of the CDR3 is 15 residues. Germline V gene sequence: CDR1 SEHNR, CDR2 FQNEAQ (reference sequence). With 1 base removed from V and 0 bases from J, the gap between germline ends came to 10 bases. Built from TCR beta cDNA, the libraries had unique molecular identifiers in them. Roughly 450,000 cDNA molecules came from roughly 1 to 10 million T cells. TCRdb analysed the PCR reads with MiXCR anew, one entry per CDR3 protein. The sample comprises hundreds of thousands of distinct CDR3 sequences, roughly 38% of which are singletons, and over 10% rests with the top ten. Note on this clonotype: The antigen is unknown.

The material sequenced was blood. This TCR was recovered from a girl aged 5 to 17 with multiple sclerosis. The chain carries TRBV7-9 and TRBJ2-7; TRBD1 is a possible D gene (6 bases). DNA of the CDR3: TGTGCCAGCAGCTTAGGGGACACTCACTCCTACGAGCAGTACTTC. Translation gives CASSLGDTHSYEQYF.